These 7 T cell receptor beta chains were sequenced from one sample in a study of response to subunit inactivated influenza vaccine. From the RT-PCR reads, TCRdb called clonotypes with MiXCR, one entry per CDR3 protein. Counted here are about 180,000 distinct CDR3 sequences, around 9.2% occurring once; the ten biggest clones make up 11%. The specimen was non-naive T cells sorted from PBMCs, collected on the day of vaccination. The receptors shown here come from a man aged 50 to 60 who received an inactivated influenza vaccine.

This clonotype appeared a few times. The CDR3 nucleotides are TGTGCCAGCAGCCGTCGCCGTGTAGGGACCGGGGAGCTGTTTTTT. This encodes CASSRRRVGTGELFF. The rearrangement joins TRBV7-9 to TRBJ2-2, with no clear D. Germline loops: CDR1 SEHNR, CDR2 FQNEAQ (reference sequence). The CDR3 runs 15 residues. V lost 5 bases and J lost 5, with 15 bases in between. Full variable domain (missing parts from reference TRBV7-9 and TRBJ2-2): DTGVSQNPRHKITKRGQNVTFRCDPISEHNRLYWYRQTLGQGPEFLTYFQNEAQLEKSRLLSDRFSAERPKGSFSTLEIQRTEQGDSAMYLCASSRRRVGTGELFFGEGSRLTVL.

This clonotype appeared a few times. This chain connects TRBV27 to TRBJ2-7; TRBD1 agrees at 7 bases. Germline loops: CDR1 MNHEY, CDR2 SMNVEV (reference sequence). This CDR3 has 15 residues. J was trimmed by 5 bases and V by 4 bases; bases with no gene match: 11. CDR3: CASSSPGQPPNEQYF. DNA of the CDR3: TGTGCCAGCAGTTCTCCGGGACAGCCCCCTAACGAGCAGTACTTC.

A few counts support this clonotype. The rearrangement links TRBV5-5 to TRBJ2-3; D is possibly TRBD1 or TRBD2 (6 bases each). This CDR3 contains 17 residues. With 4 bases removed from V and 0 bases from J, the gap between germline ends came to 18 bases. Germline V gene lookup returns CDR1 SGHKS and CDR2 YYEKEE (reference sequence). The CDR3, as DNA: TGTGCCAGCAGCCCGAGGGGGGAATCCTCTAGCACAGATACGCAGTATTTT. It is translated as CASSPRGESSSTDTQYF.

This clonotype has a handful of counts. The chain joins TRBV6-1 to TRBJ2-7; TRBD1 matches 11 bases. In germline, CDR1 is MNHNS, CDR2 SASEGT. The CDR3 has 14 amino acids. After removal of 6 bases from V and 4 bases from J, the junction contained 5 bases not matched to a gene. CDR3 sequence reads: CASRPGQGAYEQYF. In nucleotides, the CDR3 is TGTGCCAGCAGACCCGGACAGGGGGCATACGAGCAGTACTTC.

V is TRBV7-3 and J is TRBJ2-6; D is ambiguous. The V end was cut by 5 bases, the J end by 4 bases, with 12 bases between. Per the germline V gene, CDR1 is SGHTA and CDR2 is FQGTGA. The CDR3 consists of 15 residues. As DNA, the CDR3 is TGTGCCAGCAGCCCCCAGTTAGGGGGGGCCAACGTCCTGACTTTC. Protein sequence: CASSPQLGGANVLTF. The entire variable domain, with the rest obtained from reference TRBV7-3 and TRBJ2-6, is as follows: GAGVSQTPSNKVTEKGKYVELRCDPISGHTALYWYRQSLGQGPEFLIYFQGTGAADDSGLPNDRFFAVRPEGSVSTLKIQRTERGDSAVYLCASSPQLGGANVLTFGAGSRLTVL.

This clonotype was counted ten times or more. The genes are TRBV20-1 and TRBJ2-1; D call uncertain. V was clipped by 0 bases and J by 3 bases, with 12 bases between them. The germline CDR1 and CDR2 sequences are DFQATT and SNEGSKA (reference sequence). The CDR3 totals 15 residues. CDR3 residues: CSARDRQAYYNEQFF. CDR3 DNA sequence: TGCAGTGCTAGAGATCGGCAGGCTTACTACAATGAGCAGTTCTTC.

This clonotype was recorded a few times. As DNA, the CDR3 is TGTGCCAGCAGCCCCGGGACTAGCGGGACTACCGGGGAGCTGTTTTTT. Amino acid sequence: CASSPGTSGTTGELFF. The chain combines TRBV9 with TRBJ2-2; 13 bases map to TRBD2. Germline lookup yields CDR1 SGDLS and CDR2 YYNGEE. This CDR3 spans 16 amino acids. J was trimmed by 5 bases and V by 4 bases; bases with no gene match: 5.